This T cell receptor (beta chain) stems from a study of blood T cell repertoires in COVID-19. Study in general: Both acute and convalescent COVID-19 samples were obtained from the United States, Italy and Spain. The analysed material was cDNA or gDNA that came from T cells, B-cell-depleted T cells, or PBMCs.

The trim removed 4 bases at V and 5 bases at J, leaving 17 bases unmatched. The V gene's germline CDR1 is SGHKS and CDR2 YYEKEE (reference sequence). This CDR3 has 18 residues. Original analysis: Amplified reference gene primers provided the basis for estimating nucleated cell counts. Here immunoSEQ multiplex PCR was the method, and the copy in TCRdb shows in-frame clones only, minus some. V, J and clone size reflect that table, while D and trimming were determined from the DNA. This table has fewer than 250,000 clones, about nine tenths appearing once. This sequence originates from a man between 60 and 75 years old who had recovered from COVID-19. Material: peripheral blood. The rearrangement joins TRBV5-5 to TRBJ1-2; 10 positions agree with TRBD1. This chain's CDR3 is CASSGRDRGAGRYYGYTF. CDR3 sequence (DNA): TGTGCCAGCAGCGGGAGGGACAGGGGCGCCGGCCGTTATTATGGCTACACCTTC. Combining the CDR3 with reference TRBV5-5 and TRBJ1-2 gives the whole variable domain DAGVTQSPTHLIKTRGQQVTLRCSPISGHKSVSWYQQVLGQGPQFIFQYYEKEERGRGNFPDRFSARQFPNYSSELNVNALLLGDSALYLCASSGRDRGAGRYYGYTFGSGTRLTVV.